This T cell receptor (beta chain) was found in a study of T cell responses to AZD1222 COVID-19 vaccine. Study outcomes and limitations: CD4 TCRs linked to vaccination spanned spike, dominating at 160-218 and 743-854.

The table came from immunoSEQ multiplex PCR; TCRdb's copy has only in-frame clones and leaves some out. The sample carries around 190,000 clones, almost 95% recorded once. To note about this clone: Its specificity is not known.

The TCR was taken from an adult in good health. The material sequenced was peripheral blood, taken on day 0 of AZD1222 vaccination.

DNA of the CDR3: TGTGCCAGCAGCCAAGATCTACAGAACACTAACTATGGCTACACCTTC. This codes for CASSQDLQNTNYGYTF. This chain connects TRBV3-1 (or the pseudogene TRBV3-2) to TRBJ1-2, with D uncertain. The CDR3 consists of 16 residues. Between the trimmed V and J ends, which lost 0 bases and 0 bases, there was a span of 11 bases. Germline CDR1 LGHDT, CDR2 YNNKEL (reference sequence).